The present T cell receptor beta chain was sequenced within a study of type 1 regulatory T cells. Study summary: T-allo10 is an in vitro-generated, Tr1-enriched CD4 T cell product specific for alloantigen.

TCRdb reprocessed the reads with MiXCR, giving one entry per CDR3 protein. This repertoire shows approximately 100,000 distinct CDR3 sequences, 31% found once; its top ten account for less than 2.5%. The CDR3 is made up of 13 amino acids. Trimming stripped 0 bases from V and 7 bases from J, with 12 bases between. Per the germline V gene, CDR1 is DFQATT and CDR2 is SNEGSKA (reference sequence). The TCR originated in a human donor in good health. Sequenced input: CD4+ T cells, either the whole sample or a sorted fraction (not recorded which). The chain employs TRBV20-1 and TRBJ2-5; tentatively, D is TRBD2 (5 bases). CDR3 sequence reads: CSAREPGRGTQYF. The DNA for the CDR3 is TGCAGTGCTAGAGAGCCCGGTCGGGGGACCCAGTACTTC.